The next 24 T cell receptor beta chains were all read from a single sample in a study of regulatory T cells in long-lasting Graves disease (dated by TCRdb to the early 2020s). The library was produced with multiplex PCR. For sequencing, an Illumina HiSeq 4000 was employed. iRepertoire HTBI primers and Arm-PCR amplification of CDR3 regions were used to construct TCR beta libraries. The raw public data were reprocessed by TCRdb itself: fastp quality trimming at Q25, MiXCR clonotype calling, in-frame beta chains only. Each CDR3 protein appears once, grouped with its most common genes and DNA. Counted in this sample were 310,000 or so distinct CDR3 sequences; around 19% of them appeared once. The biggest ten clones account for over 25% of the sample. Per the publication, the time point label means: persistent/refractory GD, antithyroid drugs over 5 years with positive TRAb. For both TCR sequencing and RNA sequencing, RNA was extracted from PBMCs using TRIzol.

The source was peripheral blood mononuclear cells (PBMCs), collected when the disease was refractory, from a patient treated with antithyroid drugs. These receptors came from a female donor with Graves disease.

J is TRBJ2-7 and V is TRBV7-9; perhaps D is TRBD1 or TRBD2 (6 bases each). The CDR3 covers 15 residues. In germline, CDR1 is SEHNR, CDR2 FQNEAQ (reference sequence). Trimming stripped 3 bases from V and 4 bases from J, with 16 bases between. CDR3 nucleotide sequence: TGTGCCAGCAGCTTTTGGGGGGCTGGGGTTTACGAGCAGTACTTC. It yields the protein CASSFWGAGVYEQYF. Combining the CDR3 with reference TRBV7-9 and TRBJ2-7 gives the whole variable domain DTGVSQNPRHKITKRGQNVTFRCDPISEHNRLYWYRQTLGQGPEFLTYFQNEAQLEKSRLLSDRFSAERPKGSFSTLEIQRTEQGDSAMYLCASSFWGAGVYEQYFGPGTRLTVT.

This chain connects TRBV27 to TRBJ2-2, with a tentative D call TRBD2 (5 bases). Germline values: CDR1 MNHEY, CDR2 SMNVEV (reference sequence). V gave up 1 base and J gave up 4 bases, with 10 bases separating them. CDR3 length: 15 amino acids. The CDR3 bases are TGTGCCAGCAGTTTATATTGGGAGAGCACCGGGGAGCTGTTTTTT. This codes for CASSLYWESTGELFF.

This clonotype was recorded at least ten times. The V and J genes are TRBV7-2 and TRBJ2-7, with D perhaps matching TRBD1 (5 bases). The V gene's germline CDR1 is SGHTA and CDR2 FQGNSA. The CDR3 consists of 16 residues. V lost 0 bases, J lost 6 bases, and 18 bases lay in between. CDR3 region: CASSLATNRRISEQYF. CDR3 DNA sequence: TGTGCCAGCAGCTTAGCGACGAACAGGAGAATCTCCGAGCAGTACTTC.

The rearrangement links TRBV7-3 to TRBJ2-3, with TRBD1 matching 7 bases. CDR3 length equals 14 residues. In germline, CDR1 is SGHTA, CDR2 FQGTGA. The V segment lost 5 bases and the J segment 4 bases; nucleotides outside the gene matches: 6. The CDR3 spells CASSKGQDADTQYF. The CDR3 DNA reads TGTGCCAGCAGCAAAGGACAGGACGCAGATACGCAGTATTTT.

This clonotype was counted ten times or more. The rearrangement joins TRBV5-1 to TRBJ2-2; D not resolved. V was pared by 4 bases and J by 3 bases, with 10 bases between. This CDR3 has 14 residues. Germline CDR1 and CDR2: SGHRS and YFSETQ. The CDR3 is CASSPQSYTGELFF. As DNA, the CDR3 is TGCGCCAGCAGCCCCCAGTCGTACACCGGGGAGCTGTTTTTT. The full variable domain, its missing parts supplied by reference TRBV5-1 and TRBJ2-2, is KAGVTQTPRYLIKTRGQQVTLSCSPISGHRSVSWYQQTPGQGLQFLFEYFSETQRNKGNFPGRFSGRQFSNSRSEMNVSTLELGDSALYLCASSPQSYTGELFFGEGSRLTVL.

This clonotype was seen many times. The J gene is TRBJ2-5, the V gene TRBV20-1; D tentatively fits TRBD1 or TRBD2 (5 bases each). CDR1 is DFQATT and CDR2 is SNEGSKA in the germline V gene (reference sequence). The CDR3 has 13 amino acids. V lost 0 bases, J lost 6 bases, and 11 bases lay in between. The CDR3 region has the DNA TGCAGTGCTAGAGATAGTCGGGGACAGACCCAGTACTTC. Encoded protein: CSARDSRGQTQYF.

The table lists this clonotype with a count of one. The chain employs TRBV29-1 and TRBJ2-1, with a possible D match to TRBD2 (5 bases). Germline V gene data show CDR1 as SQVTM and CDR2 as ANQGSEA. The CDR3 has 13 amino acids. V dropped 6 bases and J dropped 5 bases, with 14 bases sitting between them. This chain's CDR3 is CSVRRGPDNEQFF. CDR3 sequence (DNA): TGCAGCGTCCGGAGAGGGCCGGACAATGAGCAGTTCTTC.

V gene TRBV2 combines with J gene TRBJ1-4; D is unclear. CDR1 is SNHLY, CDR2 FYNNEI, per germline. V lost 4 bases to trimming and J lost 2 bases, with 8 bases between them. This CDR3 is 14 amino acids long. The chain's CDR3 is CASSGRITNEKLFF. CDR3 in DNA: TGTGCCAGCAGTGGTCGCATCACTAATGAAAAACTGTTTTTT.

V usage is TRBV5-1 and J usage is TRBJ1-1, with D perhaps matching TRBD1 (6 bases). V was clipped by 3 bases and J by 6 bases, with 15 bases between them. This CDR3 is 14 amino acids long. The germline CDR1 and CDR2 sequences are SGHRS and YFSETQ. The CDR3 sequence is CASSWNAGASEAFF. The CDR3, as DNA: TGCGCCAGCAGCTGGAATGCGGGGGCCTCTGAAGCTTTCTTT. The variable domain in full, with the rest retrieved from reference TRBV5-1 and TRBJ1-1, is KAGVTQTPRYLIKTRGQQVTLSCSPISGHRSVSWYQQTPGQGLQFLFEYFSETQRNKGNFPGRFSGRQFSNSRSEMNVSTLELGDSALYLCASSWNAGASEAFFGQGTRLTVV.

This clonotype appeared many times. The chain is built from TRBV12-3 or TRBV12-4 and TRBJ2-7; possibly TRBD2 for D (6 bases). The germline V and J ends were trimmed by 6 bases and 2 bases, with 11 bases remaining between them. CDR3 length: 13 amino acids. The CDR3 region is CASSLEGTYEQYF. CDR3 nucleotide sequence: TGTGCCAGCAGCTTGGAGGGAACCTACGAGCAGTACTTC.

This clonotype came up many times. J is TRBJ2-2 and V is TRBV6-5; D is uncertain. This CDR3 spans 12 amino acids. V dropped 2 bases and J dropped 6 bases, with 4 bases sitting between them. Germline V gives CDR1 MNHEY, CDR2 SVGAGI. Here the CDR3 reads CASSYRAGELFF. CDR3 sequence (DNA): TGTGCCAGCAGTTACAGGGCCGGGGAGCTGTTTTTT.

The J gene is TRBJ2-5, the V gene TRBV7-6; TRBD2 matches at 8 bases. The germline V gene has CDR1 SGHVS and CDR2 FNYEAQ. Trimming cost V 2 bases and J 2 bases; bases outside gene matches: 10. This CDR3 has 17 residues. CDR3 nucleotide sequence: TGTGCCAGCAGCTTATCTCCCTTGGGCGGGGGGCAAGAGACCCAGTACTTC. It specifies CASSLSPLGGGQETQYF.

This clonotype has ten or more counts. V usage is TRBV25-1 and J usage is TRBJ2-5; D tentatively reads TRBD1 or TRBD2 (6 bases each). V was cut by 5 bases and J by 5 bases, with 21 bases left in between. The CDR3 is 16 residues long. CDR1 and CDR2 (germline): MGHDK, SYGVNS. CDR3 nucleotides: TGTGCCAGCAGTACACCCGATCCGGGGGCGAAGGAGACCCAGTACTTC. It codes for CASSTPDPGAKETQYF.

This chain joins TRBV20-1 and TRBJ2-4; 8 bases map to TRBD2. In germline, CDR1 is DFQATT, CDR2 SNEGSKA (reference sequence). After removal of 1 base from V and 8 bases from J, the junction contained 7 bases not matched to a gene. This CDR3 spans 14 amino acids. Here the CDR3 DNA reads TGCAGTGCTAGAGGACGGGGGGGCCTGGACATTCAGTACTTC. As protein: CSARGRGGLDIQYF.

This clonotype was observed a few times. This chain connects TRBV5-1 to TRBJ2-5; perhaps TRBD1 as D (5 bases). The CDR3 contains 16 residues. The V end was cut by 0 bases, the J end by 5 bases, with 17 bases between. Germline V CDR1 and CDR2: SGHRS, YFSETQ. The CDR3 region is CASSLGGDSIGETQYF. The CDR3 DNA follows: TGCGCCAGCAGCTTGGGGGGCGACTCGATCGGGGAGACCCAGTACTTC. The entire variable domain, with the rest obtained from reference TRBV5-1 and TRBJ2-5, is as follows: KAGVTQTPRYLIKTRGQQVTLSCSPISGHRSVSWYQQTPGQGLQFLFEYFSETQRNKGNFPGRFSGRQFSNSRSEMNVSTLELGDSALYLCASSLGGDSIGETQYFGPGTRLLVL.

The chain joins TRBV20-1 to TRBJ2-7; 8 bases match TRBD1. Per germline, CDR1 DFQATT and CDR2 SNEGSKA (reference sequence). The CDR3 runs to 12 residues. V lost 5 bases and J lost 6; bases outside the gene matches: 6. The CDR3 is CSALRTGREQYF. CDR3 coding DNA: TGCAGTGCTCTCCGGACAGGGCGCGAGCAGTACTTC.

In regard to this clonotype: The conserved final phenylalanine or tryptophan is absent from the CDR3, which likely points to a read error. Here the CDR3 DNA reads TGTGCCAGCAGTTCCCCTCTAGCCAAAAACATTCAGTACCTC. Protein sequence: CASSSPLAKNIQYL. The V gene is TRBV6-9, the J gene TRBJ2-4, with D hard to call. The V gene's germline CDR1 is MNHGY and CDR2 SVAAGI. V dropped 4 bases and J dropped 0 bases, with 7 bases sitting between them. CDR3 length equals 14 residues.

This clonotype was seen ten or more times. The rearrangement joins TRBV10-3 to TRBJ1-2; 9 bases agree with TRBD1. Germline assignment: CDR1 ENHRY and CDR2 SYGVKD. The CDR3 consists of 17 residues. V lost 2 bases to trimming and J lost 6 bases; unmatched junction nucleotides: 13. DNA for the CDR3: TGTGCCATCAGTGAGGGGAGACAGGGGGGAGGAAATCATGGCTACACCTTC. The encoded protein is CAISEGRQGGGNHGYTF.

The V gene is TRBV7-9, the J gene TRBJ1-4, with D tentatively TRBD1 (6 bases). Germline V gives CDR1 SEHNR, CDR2 FQNEAQ (reference sequence). The CDR3 is made up of 16 amino acids. V shed 1 base and J shed 3 bases, with 12 bases lying between them. The CDR3: CASSLVGTNSNEKLFF. The CDR3 bases are TGTGCCAGCAGCTTAGTAGGGACAAATTCTAATGAAAAACTGTTTTTT.

This clonotype appeared a few times. This chain connects TRBV11-2 to TRBJ2-1; tentative D call: TRBD2 (5 bases). This CDR3 is built from 15 residues. Trimming stripped 5 bases from V and 3 bases from J, with 14 bases between. The germline CDR1 and CDR2 sequences are SGHAT and FQNNGV. For the CDR3, the DNA is TGTGCCAGCAGCCCAGCGGAGGCCCTCTACAATGAGCAGTTCTTC. The encoded protein is CASSPAEALYNEQFF.

V and J are TRBV6-1 and TRBJ1-1, with 7 bases aligning to TRBD1. CDR3 length: 12 residues. Germline values: CDR1 MNHNS, CDR2 SASEGT. Losses at the gene ends were 5 bases for V and 10 bases for J; bases not matched to a gene: 7. In DNA form, the CDR3 reads TGTGCCAGCAGTATAAGTCGGGACAGAGCTTTCTTT. Encoded protein: CASSISRDRAFF.

This clonotype was observed a few times. The chain recombines TRBV19 with TRBJ2-7; no definite D call. The CDR3 loop spans 14 amino acids. In germline, CDR1 is LNHDA, CDR2 SQIVND (reference sequence). Trimming cost V 6 bases and J 0 bases, with 12 bases left between them. Here the CDR3 reads CASRDGPSSYEQYF. The CDR3 DNA reads as TGTGCCAGTAGGGATGGTCCGTCCTCCTACGAGCAGTACTTC. Based on the CDR3 plus reference TRBV19 and TRBJ2-7, the full variable domain is DGGITQSPKYLFRKEGQNVTLSCEQNLNHDAMYWYRQDPGQGLRLIYYSQIVNDFQKGDIAEGYSVSREKKESFPLTVTSAQKNPTAFYLCASRDGPSSYEQYFGPGTRLTVT.

Ten or more counts support this clonotype. The CDR3 DNA sequence: TGCAGTGCTAGACCCACAAGTTACACTGAAGCTTTCTTT. Encoded protein: CSARPTSYTEAFF. This chain links TRBV20-1 with TRBJ1-1; D not resolved. The CDR3 runs to 13 residues. Germline V gene data show CDR1 as DFQATT and CDR2 as SNEGSKA (reference sequence). Trimming pared 2 bases from V and 3 bases from J, leaving 10 bases between.

This clonotype was observed many times. V gene TRBV2 combines with J gene TRBJ1-2; D ambiguous. Trimming took 3 bases from V and 5 from J, leaving 16 bases between them. CDR1 and CDR2 (germline): SNHLY, FYNNEI. CDR3 length equals 15 residues. CDR3 residues: CASSERLKQRYGYTF. For the CDR3, the DNA is TGTGCCAGCAGTGAGAGGTTGAAACAGCGATATGGCTACACCTTC.